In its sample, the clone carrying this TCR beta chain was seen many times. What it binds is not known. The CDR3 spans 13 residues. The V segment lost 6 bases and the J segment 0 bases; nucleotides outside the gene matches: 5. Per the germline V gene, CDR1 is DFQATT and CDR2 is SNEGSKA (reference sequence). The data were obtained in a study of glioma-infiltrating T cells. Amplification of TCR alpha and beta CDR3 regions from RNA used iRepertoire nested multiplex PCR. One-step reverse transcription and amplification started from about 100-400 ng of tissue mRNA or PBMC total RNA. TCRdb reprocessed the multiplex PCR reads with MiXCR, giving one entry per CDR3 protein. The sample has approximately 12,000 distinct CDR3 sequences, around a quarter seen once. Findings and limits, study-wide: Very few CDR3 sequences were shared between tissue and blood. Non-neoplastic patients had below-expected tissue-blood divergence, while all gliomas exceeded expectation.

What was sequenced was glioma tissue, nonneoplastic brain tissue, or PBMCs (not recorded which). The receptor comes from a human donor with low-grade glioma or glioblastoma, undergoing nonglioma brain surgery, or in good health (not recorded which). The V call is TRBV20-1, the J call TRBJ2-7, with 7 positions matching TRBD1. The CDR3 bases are TGCAGTGCGTGGACAGGCCTCTCCTACGAGCAGTACTTC. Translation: CSAWTGLSYEQYF.